Listed here are 5 T cell receptor beta chains from one sample, sequenced in a study of cytomegalovirus exposure and HLA in healthy donors. The primer mix had 60 Vbeta and 13 Jbeta primers. Only in-frame clones appear in the TCRdb table, and some are missing; sequencing was by immunoSEQ multiplex PCR. The profile shows some 110,000 clones, over 60% of them singletons. Source material: PBMCs. The receptors were sampled from a woman aged 55-70 years in good health and CMV-seropositive.

Written as DNA, the CDR3 is TGTGCCAGCACGAGGGAGCAGTACTTC. This sequence encodes CASTREQYF. The chain combines TRBV6-6 with TRBJ2-7; no firm D call. The CDR3 extends over 9 amino acids. CDR1 and CDR2 (germline): MNHNY, SVGAGI (reference sequence). Trimming left V 7 bases short and J 7 bases short, with 5 bases between.

The chain employs TRBV5-1 and TRBJ2-3, with a weak D call TRBD1 (5 bases). The V gene lost 1 base and the J gene lost 2 bases, with 14 bases spanning the gap. Germline values: CDR1 SGHRS, CDR2 YFSETQ. There are 16 residues in the CDR3. This CDR3 is CASSLISQGPTDTQYF. In DNA form, the CDR3 reads TGCGCCAGCAGCTTGATAAGTCAGGGCCCCACAGATACGCAGTATTTT.

The chain joins TRBV7-2 to TRBJ2-1; the D gene is possibly TRBD2 (6 bases). Germline V CDR1 and CDR2: SGHTA, FQGNSA. Trimming cost V 1 base and J 0 bases, with 10 bases left between them. The CDR3 contains 16 residues. CDR3: CASSLDAGRSYNEQFF. CDR3 DNA sequence: TGTGCCAGCAGCTTAGATGCGGGGCGCTCCTACAATGAGCAGTTCTTC.

The V and J genes are TRBV5-4 and TRBJ1-2; D is unresolved. V gave up 0 bases and J gave up 12 bases, with 12 bases separating them. CDR1 SGHNT and CDR2 YYREEE come from the germline V gene (reference sequence). The CDR3 is made up of 12 amino acids. The DNA of the CDR3 is TGTGCCAGCAGCTTGGACTGGGTGGCGGACACCTTC. It codes for CASSLDWVADTF.

The chain couples TRBV27 to TRBJ2-2; maybe TRBD1 (6 bases). The CDR3 is made up of 17 amino acids. Trimming removed 6 bases from V and 4 bases from J, with 21 bases in between. Germline CDR1 and CDR2: MNHEY and SMNVEV (reference sequence). CDR3: CASSQRGQGTATGELFF. The CDR3 DNA reads as TGTGCCAGCAGCCAAAGAGGGCAGGGGACCGCCACCGGGGAGCTGTTTTTT.